A single sample gave rise to the 8 T cell receptor beta chains below, sequenced in a study of cytomegalovirus exposure and HLA in healthy donors (dated by TCRdb to 2015 to 2018). To prepare the library, the immunoSEQ multiplex PCR assay was applied. TCRdb retrieved this table from immuneACCESS and kept in-frame rearrangements only. Not all clones are present; in checked studies, unresolved V genes account for under half, and no reason is known for the remainder. The sample yields about 190,000 clones; approximately 80% were counted once. The ten largest clones capture about 7% of the sample. What was sequenced was PBMCs. These receptors came from a man aged 18 to 30 in good health and CMV-seropositive.

The V and J genes are TRBV9 and TRBJ1-2; D is unresolved. This CDR3 has 17 residues. Germline V lookup: CDR1 SGDLS, CDR2 YYNGEE. Trimming shortened V by 3 bases and J by 1 base, and 19 bases separated the two germline ends. CDR3 nucleotides: TGTGCCAGCAGCGGATACCGTGAGACAAGGAATAACTATGGCTACACCTTC. Translated, it gives CASSGYRETRNNYGYTF.

The chain recombines TRBV6-1 with TRBJ1-5, with 9 bases that match TRBD1. Germline loops: CDR1 MNHNS, CDR2 SASEGT. The CDR3 covers 16 residues. V shed 4 bases and J 4 bases; nucleotides not matched to a gene: 8. CDR3 sequence: CASSGQNRGQNQPQHF. DNA for the CDR3: TGTGCCAGCAGTGGGCAAAACAGGGGGCAGAATCAGCCCCAGCATTTT.

The chain joins TRBV27 to TRBJ1-2; the D is unclear. V lost 0 bases, J lost 10 bases, and 15 bases lay in between. This CDR3 spans 14 amino acids. Per germline, CDR1 MNHEY and CDR2 SMNVEV (reference sequence). The CDR3: CASSLSTAALSYTF. CDR3 in DNA: TGTGCCAGCAGTTTATCCACAGCCGCACTCTCCTACACCTTC.

The chain couples TRBV4-1 to TRBJ2-1; 7 bases line up with TRBD2. Unmatched junction bases numbered 8, after V lost 0 bases and J lost 9 bases. Germline V gene lookup returns CDR1 MGHRA and CDR2 YSYEKL. This CDR3 spans 15 amino acids. CDR3 coding DNA: TGCGCCAGCAGCCAAGAAGGGCTGGCTAGCGGTGAGCAGTTCTTC. Amino acid sequence: CASSQEGLASGEQFF.

The rearrangement joins TRBV15 to TRBJ2-5; 7 nucleotides agree with TRBD1. With 8 bases clipped from V and 8 bases from J, the junction kept 8 bases outside the gene matches. CDR3 size: 12 residues. Germline loops: CDR1 LNHNV, CDR2 YYDKDF (reference sequence). CDR3 amino acids: CATGTAKRTQYF. CDR3 DNA: TGTGCCACCGGGACAGCCAAGAGAACCCAGTACTTC.

V usage is TRBV9 and J usage is TRBJ1-1, with D tentatively TRBD1 (6 bases). Per the germline V gene, CDR1 is SGDLS and CDR2 is YYNGEE. With 3 bases removed from V and 5 bases from J, the gap between germline ends came to 8 bases. This CDR3 has 12 amino acids. CDR3: CASSDRGTEAFF. CDR3 in DNA: TGTGCCAGCAGCGATAGGGGGACTGAAGCTTTCTTT.

This chain links TRBV9 with TRBJ2-2; D perhaps matches TRBD1 (6 bases). Germline V gene data show CDR1 as SGDLS and CDR2 as YYNGEE. This CDR3 contains 16 residues. V was shortened by 0 bases and J by 6 bases, with 15 bases between the two germline ends. CDR3 sequence reads: CASSVVGGARPGELFF. The CDR3 DNA is TGTGCCAGCAGCGTAGTAGGGGGAGCCCGCCCCGGGGAGCTGTTTTTT.

This chain joins TRBV4-1 and TRBJ2-1, with 8 positions matching TRBD2. The CDR3 is 12 residues long. After removal of 4 bases from V and 9 bases from J, the junction contained 2 bases not matched to a gene. CDR1 MGHRA and CDR2 YSYEKL come from the germline V gene. In nucleotides, the CDR3 is TGCGCCAGCAGCCCCACTAGCGGTGAGCAGTTCTTC. It translates to CASSPTSGEQFF.